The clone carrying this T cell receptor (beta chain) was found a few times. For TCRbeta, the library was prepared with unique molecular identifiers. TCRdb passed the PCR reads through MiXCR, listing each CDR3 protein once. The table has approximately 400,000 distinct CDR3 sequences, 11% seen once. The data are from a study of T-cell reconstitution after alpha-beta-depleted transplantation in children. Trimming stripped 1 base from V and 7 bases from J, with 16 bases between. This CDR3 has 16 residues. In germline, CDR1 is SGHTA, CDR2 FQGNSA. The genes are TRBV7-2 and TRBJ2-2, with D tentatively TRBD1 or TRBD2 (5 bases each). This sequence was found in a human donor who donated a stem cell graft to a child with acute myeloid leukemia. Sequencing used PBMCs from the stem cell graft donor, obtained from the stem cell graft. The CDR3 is CASSLVGTSANGELFF. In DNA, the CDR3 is TGTGCCAGCAGCTTAGTGGGGACCTCTGCCAACGGGGAGCTGTTTTTT. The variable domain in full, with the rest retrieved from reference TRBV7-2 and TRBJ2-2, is GAGVSQSPSNKVTEKGKDVELRCDPISGHTALYWYRQSLGQGLEFLIYFQGNSAPDKSGLPSDRFSAERTGGSVSTLTIQRTQQEDSAVYLCASSLVGTSANGELFFGEGSRLTVL.